Listed below are T cell receptor beta chains from one sample, sequenced in a study of CXCR3-negative and CXCR3-positive naive CD8 T cells. From the 5' RACE reads, TCRdb lists one entry per CDR3 protein and no DNA. Its listing shows approximately 65,000 distinct CDR3 sequences. Sample: naive CXCR3+ CD8+ T cells from blood. The receptors were gathered from a human donor in good health. Some clones in this sample may be carry-over from other donors' samples. Each CDR3 is given with its conserved first and last residue. The listing skips clone size in some rows; elsewhere it reads once, few, many or a size class.

clone_size,j_call,v_call,cdr3_aa
-,TRBJ1-1,TRBV4-2,CASSAPGGEAFF
-,TRBJ2-1,TRBV19,CASSPNLLEQFF
-,TRBJ2-7,TRBV28,CASSLSRGSYSDEQYF
medium-sized,TRBJ2-7,TRBV6-5,CASSYVQGYYEQYF
-,TRBJ2-1,TRBV11-3,CASSSLSSGYNEQFF
-,TRBJ2-3,TRBV4-1,CASSGHEGVLTDTQYF
-,TRBJ2-2,TRBV28,CASSLGGEVGELFF
-,TRBJ2-6,TRBV7-3,CASSSPTGPSGANVLTF
-,TRBJ2-7,TRBV20-1,CSARTRGTGGDEQYF
-,TRBJ1-5,TRBV20-1,CSASRGLGWDQPQHF
-,TRBJ2-5,TRBV5-4,CASSFVGDPQETQYF
-,TRBJ2-7,TRBV4-1,CASSQDFQRGVTYDQYF
-,TRBJ2-7,TRBV7-2,CASSVTYEQYF
-,TRBJ2-1,TRBV29-1,CSVEGGGIYNEQFF
-,TRBJ1-2,TRBV9,CASSVAGREDYGYTF
-,TRBJ1-1,TRBV10-3,CAIRTGNTEAFF
-,TRBJ2-7,TRBV6-4,CASNGLREQYF
-,TRBJ2-7,TRBV21-1,CASSSWSWTINEQYF
-,TRBJ2-1,TRBV5-1,CASSSPWTNEQFF
-,TRBJ2-7,TRBV14,CASSHGQGDTYEQYF
-,TRBJ1-1,TRBV27,CASSLQGRYTEAFF
-,TRBJ1-5,TRBV7-2,CASSLSPAQPQHF
-,TRBJ2-7,TRBV12-5,CASGFGFPHEQYF
-,TRBJ2-2,TRBV7-2,CASSTPLAGGNANTGELFF
-,TRBJ2-2,TRBV15,CATSRLSGGASNTGELFF
-,TRBJ2-1,TRBV9,CASLSIHNEQFF
-,TRBJ2-4,TRBV6-2/TRBV6-3,CASSYSRREAKNIQYF
-,TRBJ2-7,TRBV4-1,CASSQDVGQIYEQYF
-,TRBJ2-7,TRBV11-3,CASSPDTYEQYF
-,TRBJ2-3,TRBV7-3,CASTATGADTDTQYF
-,TRBJ2-1,TRBV4-3,CASSQENRAGDEQFF
-,TRBJ1-1,TRBV29-1,CSAATGGTEAFF
-,TRBJ2-5,TRBV7-7,CASSLVPGAETQYF
-,TRBJ2-1,TRBV20-1,CSARDLQGYNEQFF
-,TRBJ2-1,TRBV29-1,CSVEDPGEEQFF
-,TRBJ1-1,TRBV5-1,CASSRGAEAFF
-,TRBJ2-5,TRBV20-1,CSARDLWTSETYQETQYF
-,TRBJ2-1,TRBV5-1,CASSAAGGPGNEQFF
-,TRBJ1-1,TRBV4-3,CASSQERNLNTEAFF
-,TRBJ2-7,TRBV29-1,CSVQGASGEQYF
-,TRBJ1-6,TRBV20-1,CSSGTGDSSPLHF
-,TRBJ2-1,TRBV28,CASSTLAGVSYNEQFF
-,TRBJ1-2,TRBV4-3,CASSQDGGNYGYTF
-,TRBJ2-3,TRBV29-1,CSVVGSVLGAGVADTQYF
-,TRBJ2-1,TRBV29-1,CSVGGGLDNEQFF
-,TRBJ2-7,TRBV7-9,CASSARWTGEPYEQYF
-,TRBJ1-1,TRBV7-9,CASSVRQGAYTEAFF
-,TRBJ2-6,TRBV27,CASSSGLSSGANVLTF
-,TRBJ2-2,TRBV11-2,CASTLLPLGTSGHIFGTGELFF
-,TRBJ1-1,TRBV29-1,CSVCVKIDYTEAFF
-,TRBJ1-2,TRBV7-9,CASSTLIGTTRSYGYTF
-,TRBJ1-1,TRBV7-9,CASTSRGHSNTEAFF
-,TRBJ2-7,TRBV7-9,CASSLAGSGGYEQYF
-,TRBJ1-1,TRBV20-1,CSYGLNTEAFF
-,TRBJ2-7,TRBV7-9,CASSLPGQFFEQYF
-,TRBJ2-5,TRBV19,CASSTLGLPGSDQYF
-,TRBJ2-2,TRBV6-1,CASSEARTGAPHRLFF
-,TRBJ2-1,TRBV12-3/TRBV12-4,CASSLVSSYEQFF
-,TRBJ2-3,TRBV23-1,CASRDTGGTDTQYF